What follows are 24 T cell receptor beta chains derived from one specimen sequenced in a study of T-cell reconstitution after alpha-beta-depleted transplantation in children. Unique molecular identifiers tagged the TCRbeta library. TCRdb re-called the PCR reads through MiXCR, storing one row per CDR3 protein. Found here are hundreds of thousands of distinct CDR3 sequences, approximately 13% of them singletons; the top ten hold about 2.2%. Specimen: PBMCs, mostly from graft donor cells, collected 360 days after TCRalphabeta/CD19-depleted stem cell transplant. The receptor set was obtained from a male patient aged 10 to 17 who had a stem cell transplant for acute myeloid leukemia, so the T cells may come from the graft donor.

This clonotype showed up many times. The chain combines TRBV4-2 with TRBJ2-1, with TRBD1 identical over 8 bases. The CDR3 extends over 17 amino acids. Per germline, CDR1 LGHNA and CDR2 YNFKEQ. V lost 1 base, J lost 1 base, and 6 bases stayed unmatched. The CDR3 is CASSQVSGTGSYNEQFF. Written as DNA, the CDR3 is TGTGCCAGCAGCCAAGTATCCGGGACAGGTTCCTACAATGAGCAGTTCTTC.

The chain has TRBV7-9 and TRBJ2-5; no firm D call. This CDR3 has 15 amino acids. V lost 2 bases, J lost 3 bases, and 13 bases lay in between. Germline V gene sequence: CDR1 SEHNR, CDR2 FQNEAQ (reference sequence). The CDR3 loop is CASSLRGPSKETQYF. Here the CDR3 DNA reads TGTGCCAGCAGCTTACGTGGGCCCTCGAAAGAGACCCAGTACTTC.

The chain couples TRBV29-1 to TRBJ2-7; D is tentatively TRBD1 or TRBD2 (5 bases each). The V end was cut by 3 bases, the J end by 5 bases, with 17 bases between. Germline V gene sequence: CDR1 SQVTM, CDR2 ANQGSEA. The CDR3 spans 14 residues. The DNA for the CDR3 is TGCAGCGTTGACCCAGGGAGCGGCAGCAACGAGCAGTACTTC. It is translated as CSVDPGSGSNEQYF.

The chain recombines TRBV4-3 with TRBJ2-7; 7 nucleotides agree with TRBD1. The CDR3 is 17 residues long. With 0 bases clipped from V and 4 bases from J, the junction kept 12 bases outside the gene matches. Germline V gene data show CDR1 as LGHNA and CDR2 as YSLEER. The DNA for the CDR3 is TGCGCCAGCAGCCAAGATCTAGGGGGCCCCCTCGAATACGAGCAGTACTTC. Translating it yields CASSQDLGGPLEYEQYF.

The sample holds many counts of this clonotype. The rearrangement uses TRBV29-1 and TRBJ2-7; 8 positions match TRBD2. Germline V CDR1 and CDR2: SQVTM, ANQGSEA. Trimming took 1 base from V and 4 from J; bases not matched to a gene: 3. The CDR3 covers 13 residues. CDR3 region: CSVEGSGSYEQYF. DNA of the CDR3: TGCAGCGTTGAAGGGAGCGGGAGTTACGAGCAGTACTTC.

This clonotype appeared a few times. The V and J genes are TRBV29-1 and TRBJ2-2, with a weak D call TRBD2 (5 bases). Trimming took off 4 bases at V and 4 bases at J, with 10 bases between the two ends. This CDR3 contains 13 residues. Germline V gives CDR1 SQVTM, CDR2 ANQGSEA. CDR3 coding DNA: TGCAGCGTTGCGGAGCGGCGCACCGGGGAGCTGTTTTTT. Protein product: CSVAERRTGELFF.

J is TRBJ2-7 and V is TRBV7-9, with 9 bases that match TRBD1. The CDR3 loop spans 16 amino acids. Per germline, CDR1 SEHNR and CDR2 FQNEAQ (reference sequence). V dropped 4 bases and J dropped 0; count of bases not matched to a gene: 7. Here the CDR3 reads CASSWDREVGSYEQYF. The CDR3, as DNA: TGTGCCAGCAGCTGGGACAGGGAAGTAGGCTCCTACGAGCAGTACTTC. The full variable domain, its missing parts supplied by reference TRBV7-9 and TRBJ2-7, is DTGVSQNPRHKITKRGQNVTFRCDPISEHNRLYWYRQTLGQGPEFLTYFQNEAQLEKSRLLSDRFSAERPKGSFSTLEIQRTEQGDSAMYLCASSWDREVGSYEQYFGPGTRLTVT.

This clonotype was seen more than once but under ten times. The chain is built from TRBV20-1 and TRBJ2-4, with D perhaps assigned TRBD1 or TRBD2 (5 bases each). Germline CDR1 is DFQATT and CDR2 is SNEGSKA (reference sequence). V lost 1 base to trimming and J lost 7 bases, with 17 bases between them. The length of the CDR3 is 15 residues. The CDR3 loop is CSARGDLAGRNIQYF. In DNA form, the CDR3 reads TGCAGTGCTAGAGGGGACCTCGCAGGGCGGAACATTCAGTACTTC.

This clonotype was recorded at least ten times. This chain links TRBV6-2 or TRBV6-3 with TRBJ2-1, with 7 bases identical to TRBD2. CDR3 size: 14 residues. Looked up from germline, CDR1 is MNHEY and CDR2 is SVGEGT. Trimming cost V 6 bases and J 7 bases; bases outside gene matches: 9. Here the CDR3 DNA reads TGTGCCAGCAGGGTTTGGGGGGGAGCGAATGAGCAGTTCTTC. The encoded protein is CASRVWGGANEQFF.

The chain recombines TRBV7-3 with TRBJ2-4; D is unresolved. Germline V lookup: CDR1 SGHTA, CDR2 FQGTGA. CDR3 length equals 13 residues. Trimming took 5 bases from V and 9 from J, leaving 14 bases between them. The CDR3 bases are TGTGCCAGCAGCACCGGTCCCTTGAGCATTCAGTACTTC. Residues: CASSTGPLSIQYF.

In this sample, this clonotype turned up a few times. This rearrangement joins TRBV5-1 to TRBJ2-7; 14 bases are a match to TRBD2. The V gene end was trimmed by 2 bases and the J gene end by 4 bases; junction bases not matched to a gene: 14. The CDR3 loop spans 19 amino acids. In germline, CDR1 is SGHRS, CDR2 YFSETQ. The CDR3 loop reads CASSLPGTSGSPGRYEQYF. CDR3 sequence (DNA): TGCGCCAGCAGCTTACCCGGGACTAGCGGGAGCCCCGGTAGGTACGAGCAGTACTTC.

The chain has TRBV3-1 and TRBJ2-5, with 8 bases matching TRBD1. Per germline, CDR1 LGHDT and CDR2 YNNKEL (reference sequence). The CDR3 covers 12 residues. Trimming at V came to 10 bases and at J to 2 bases, leaving 3 bases not matched to a gene. This CDR3 reads CATRQGQETQYF. In DNA form, the CDR3 reads TGTGCCACAAGACAGGGGCAAGAGACCCAGTACTTC.

This chain uses TRBV18 with TRBJ2-5; 10 nucleotides line up with TRBD2. Germline trimming cut 6 bases from V and 7 bases from J; bases unmatched to any gene: 8. This CDR3 comprises 14 residues. Germline loops: CDR1 KGHSH, CDR2 LQKENI. Written as DNA, the CDR3 is TGTGCCAGCTCCAAGCGGGAGGGCCCAGGGACCCAGTACTTC. Its translation is CASSKREGPGTQYF. The full variable domain, rest sourced from reference TRBV18 and TRBJ2-5, is NAGVMQNPRHLVRRRGQEARLRCSPMKGHSHVYWYRQLPEEGLKFMVYLQKENIIDESGMPKERFSAEFPKEGPSILRIQQVVRGDSAAYFCASSKREGPGTQYFGPGTRLLVL.

This chain connects TRBV5-8 to TRBJ2-7; 7 bases fit TRBD2. The J segment lost 5 bases and the V segment lost 4 bases, leaving 18 bases of the junction unmatched. The length of the CDR3 is 17 residues. Germline V gene sequence: CDR1 SGHTS, CDR2 YDEGEE. The CDR3 coding sequence is TGTGCCAGCAGCCCCCTCAGGTGGAGGGGAGGGTCGAACGAGCAGTACTTC. Protein: CASSPLRWRGGSNEQYF. Variable domain in full (rest from reference TRBV5-8 and TRBJ2-7): EAGVTQSPTHLIKTRGQQATLRCSPISGHTSVYWYQQALGLGLQFLLWYDEGEERNRGNFPPRFSGRQFPNYSSELNVNALELEDSALYLCASSPLRWRGGSNEQYFGPGTRLTVT.

V and J are TRBV7-2 and TRBJ2-2, with D tentatively TRBD2 (6 bases). CDR1 is SGHTA, CDR2 FQGNSA, per germline. Trimming took off 5 bases at V and 0 bases at J, with 16 bases between the two ends. The CDR3 is 17 residues long. CDR3 loop: CASSPAGWGANTGELFF. The CDR3 coding sequence is TGTGCCAGCAGCCCAGCCGGTTGGGGGGCGAACACCGGGGAGCTGTTTTTT.

This clonotype was observed at least ten times. The chain joins TRBV5-6 to TRBJ2-7; tentatively, D is TRBD2 (6 bases). Germline values: CDR1 SGHDT, CDR2 YYEEEE. The CDR3 spans 14 residues. The V and J ends lost 4 bases and 3 bases respectively, with 14 bases between them. The CDR3 region has the DNA TGTGCCAGCAGCGGGTTGACTAGGGACTACGAGCAGTACTTC. This translates into CASSGLTRDYEQYF.

This clonotype occurred many times. The chain has TRBV20-1 and TRBJ2-1; D is unclear. The germline gives CDR1 DFQATT, CDR2 SNEGSKA (reference sequence). The V end lost 4 bases, the J end lost 0 bases, and 19 bases lay between the germline ends. This CDR3 contains 17 residues. The CDR3 nucleotides read TGCAGTGCTACGAGCCTTTTAGGTCAGCGCTCCTACAATGAGCAGTTCTTC. It encodes CSATSLLGQRSYNEQFF.

This clonotype was detected many times. The chain employs TRBV28 and TRBJ2-7; D perhaps matches TRBD2 (6 bases). The length of the CDR3 is 15 residues. Germline V gives CDR1 MDHEN, CDR2 SYDVKM. The germline V and J ends were trimmed by 6 bases and 2 bases, with 17 bases remaining between them. CDR3 amino acids: CASSQFDGGPYEQYF. CDR3 sequence (DNA): TGTGCCAGCAGCCAGTTTGACGGGGGACCCTACGAGCAGTACTTC.

Ten or more counts support this clonotype. The chain has TRBV20-1 and TRBJ2-5; D unresolved. CDR3 length: 12 residues. CDR1 and CDR2 (germline): DFQATT, SNEGSKA (reference sequence). Trimming removed 3 bases at V and 0 bases at J, with 5 bases between. CDR3 DNA sequence: TGCAGTGCTAGGGCCAACCAAGAGACCCAGTACTTC. Translation gives CSARANQETQYF.

The chain is built from TRBV5-5 and TRBJ1-5, with 10 bases lining up with TRBD1. Per the germline V gene, CDR1 is SGHKS and CDR2 is YYEKEE (reference sequence). The trim removed 3 bases at V and 11 bases at J, leaving 11 bases unmatched. The CDR3 is 15 amino acids. CDR3 sequence (DNA): TGTGCCAGCAGCTATTTAGACAGGGGGCTTAGAGCCCAGCATTTT. This gives the protein CASSYLDRGLRAQHF.

This clonotype was observed a handful of times. The chain couples TRBV29-1 to TRBJ2-7; TRBD1 might be the D (6 bases). V lost 3 bases, J lost 2 bases, and 11 bases lay in between. This CDR3 has 13 residues. Per the germline V gene, CDR1 is SQVTM and CDR2 is ANQGSEA. In DNA form, the CDR3 reads TGCAGCGTTGAGATGACAGGAACCTACGAGCAGTACTTC. This encodes CSVEMTGTYEQYF.

This CDR3 reads CATSRAIGQTGGEQYF. CDR3 nucleotides: TGTGCCACCAGCAGAGCCATTGGGCAAACAGGGGGGGAGCAGTACTTC. The chain employs TRBV15 and TRBJ2-7, with TRBD1 identical over 8 bases. CDR3 length equals 16 residues. The germline V gene has CDR1 LNHNV and CDR2 YYDKDF (reference sequence). Trimming at V came to 1 base and at J to 7 bases, leaving 12 bases not matched to a gene.

This clonotype was detected a few times. The rearrangement links TRBV23-1 to TRBJ1-2; D is possibly TRBD1 (6 bases). TRBV23-1 is classed as an ORF, of uncertain function. V was shortened by 2 bases and J by 3 bases, with 13 bases between the two germline ends. CDR3 length: 15 residues. CDR3 in DNA: TGCGCCAGCAGTCAACGGACAGCGAGGGACTATGGCTACACCTTC. Translating it yields CASSQRTARDYGYTF.

This clonotype came up once. The chain uses TRBV7-9 and TRBJ1-3; D not resolved. CDR1 is SEHNR, CDR2 FQNEAQ, per germline (reference sequence). This CDR3 has 16 amino acids. Trimming shortened V by 8 bases and J by 2 bases, and 19 bases separated the two germline ends. Here the CDR3 reads CASGFHRSRPGNTIYF. CDR3 bases: TGTGCCAGCGGATTTCATCGGAGCAGGCCTGGAAACACCATATATTTT.